The 14 T cell receptor beta chains in this list originate from one sample, sequenced in a study of technical replicates of blood from several donors. TCRdb's table, derived via immunoSEQ multiplex PCR, lists solely in-frame clones and lacks some. The sample carries about 97,000 clones, about 94% recorded once. Specimen: T cells isolated from PBMCs. Receptors were obtained from a human donor in good health.

Only one count was recorded for this clone. This chain links TRBV7-9 with TRBJ1-1, with TRBD1 matching 7 bases. CDR3 length: 13 amino acids. In germline, CDR1 is SEHNR, CDR2 FQNEAQ (reference sequence). Trimming removed 2 bases from V and 4 bases from J; junction bases left unmatched: 1. The CDR3 nucleotides read TGTGCCAGCAGCTTAACAGGGGTCACTGAAGCTTTCTTT. Residues: CASSLTGVTEAFF.

This clone was found once. The CDR3 bases are TGTGCCAGCAGACCCCTCGAGGCTCCGGGTGGCTACACCTTC. It specifies CASRPLEAPGGYTF. The chain combines TRBV27 with TRBJ1-2; D uncertain. Trimming took off 6 bases at V and 7 bases at J, with 18 bases between the two ends. This CDR3 is 14 amino acids long. The germline CDR1 and CDR2 sequences are MNHEY and SMNVEV (reference sequence).

This chain connects TRBV6-5 to TRBJ1-2; D is unresolved. This CDR3 has 11 amino acids. CDR1 is MNHEY, CDR2 SVGAGI, per germline. V gave up 5 bases and J gave up 8 bases, with 9 bases separating them. CDR3 sequence (DNA): TGTGCCAGCAGTGAACTTCGAGGCTACACCTTC. Encoded protein: CASSELRGYTF.

V and J are TRBV4-1 and TRBJ1-4, with TRBD1 matching 7 bases. CDR3 size: 15 residues. Trimming cost V 4 bases and J 7 bases; bases outside gene matches: 9. Germline V gene data show CDR1 as MGHRA and CDR2 as YSYEKL. CDR3 nucleotides: TGCGCCAGCAGCCCCATTCGGGACAGTCTTGAAAAACTGTTTTTT. Its translation is CASSPIRDSLEKLFF.

The chain is built from TRBV19 and TRBJ2-7; D gene ambiguous. The CDR3 consists of 14 residues. CDR1 is LNHDA, CDR2 SQIVND, per germline (reference sequence). Trimming took off 5 bases at V and 0 bases at J, with 11 bases between the two ends. In nucleotides, the CDR3 is TGTGCCAGTAGTCCACGTGAGGACTCCTACGAGCAGTACTTC. Protein: CASSPREDSYEQYF.

The chain recombines TRBV30 with TRBJ2-1; 8 bases agree with TRBD2. The germline CDR1 and CDR2 sequences are GTSNPN and SVGIG (reference sequence). The CDR3 runs to 16 residues. J lost 6 bases, V lost 3 bases, and 13 bases had no gene match. CDR3 DNA: TGTGCCTGGAGCATCGATAGACTAGCGAGAGGCAATGAGCAGTTCTTC. Its translation is CAWSIDRLARGNEQFF.

V is TRBV27 and J is TRBJ1-5; D unresolved. Germline V gene lookup returns CDR1 MNHEY and CDR2 SMNVEV (reference sequence). The CDR3 is made up of 15 amino acids. V was clipped by 7 bases and J by 2 bases, with 15 bases between them. CDR3 DNA sequence: TGTGCCAGCAAGATAGCGGGTAGTCGCAATCAGCCCCAGCATTTT. Amino acids: CASKIAGSRNQPQHF.

This clone was seen a single time. The gene calls are TRBV6-5 and TRBJ1-2; TRBD1 matches at 7 bases. This CDR3 contains 13 residues. J was trimmed by 3 bases and V by 6 bases; bases with no gene match: 4. Looked up from germline, CDR1 is MNHEY and CDR2 is SVGAGI. CDR3 region: CASSFDRDYGYTF. CDR3 nucleotides: TGTGCCAGCAGCTTTGACAGGGACTATGGCTACACCTTC.

This chain connects TRBV4-3 to TRBJ2-2; 10 bases map to TRBD1. The germline V gene encodes CDR1 LGHNA and CDR2 YSLEER. This CDR3 is built from 16 residues. V shed 2 bases, J shed 4 bases, and the junction held 4 bases outside the gene matches. The CDR3 coding sequence is TGCGCCAGCAGCCAACCGGGACAGGGGTTCACCGGGGAGCTGTTTTTT. Residues: CASSQPGQGFTGELFF.

This chain links TRBV9 with TRBJ2-1; 9 bases are shared with TRBD2. The V segment lost 4 bases and the J segment 0 bases; nucleotides outside the gene matches: 2. Germline V CDR1 and CDR2: SGDLS, YYNGEE. CDR3 length: 15 residues. The CDR3 DNA reads as TGTGCCAGCAGCTTTAGCGGGAGCTCCTACAATGAGCAGTTCTTC. This codes for CASSFSGSSYNEQFF.

The V gene is TRBV7-9, the J gene TRBJ1-2, with TRBD1 matching over 9 bases. Germline V lookup: CDR1 SEHNR, CDR2 FQNEAQ (reference sequence). This CDR3 has 14 residues. V was pared by 1 base and J by 12 bases, with 9 bases of the junction left unmatched. The CDR3 nucleotides are TGTGCCAGCAGCTTAGGTGGGACAGGGAAAGACGACACCTTC. Its translation: CASSLGGTGKDDTF.

The V and J genes are TRBV19 and TRBJ1-1; D ambiguous. CDR3 size: 12 residues. Trimming left V 1 base short and J 4 bases short, with 4 bases between. Per the germline V gene, CDR1 is LNHDA and CDR2 is SQIVND (reference sequence). CDR3 region: CASSIGITEAFF. The CDR3 nucleotides read TGTGCCAGTAGTATAGGTATCACTGAAGCTTTCTTT.

The chain uses TRBV18 and TRBJ2-5; no reliable D call. Trimming cost V 2 bases and J 3 bases, with 7 bases left between them. CDR3 length equals 13 residues. Germline V gene sequence: CDR1 KGHSH, CDR2 LQKENI. As DNA, the CDR3 is TGTGCCAGCTCACCAAACAGAAAAGAGACCCAGTACTTC. It encodes CASSPNRKETQYF.

This chain connects TRBV10-3 to TRBJ2-3, with 8 positions matching TRBD2. This CDR3 is 16 amino acids long. The germline gives CDR1 ENHRY, CDR2 SYGVKD. The V segment lost 9 bases and the J segment 2 bases; nucleotides outside the gene matches: 13. The CDR3 is CAIGAVTSANTDTQYF. For the CDR3, the DNA is TGTGCCATTGGGGCCGTGACTAGCGCTAACACAGATACGCAGTATTTT.